This TCR beta chain comes out of a study of early T cells in non-severe SARS-CoV-2 infection. Study-wide context: Unsorted whole-blood RNA was sequenced in bulk, leaving chains unpaired.

Study-level points and caveats: Using VDJdb, the matching emphasized anti-spike CD8 responses while missing private and CD4 specificities.

Separate cDNA molecules each had unique molecular identifiers attached to them. TCRdb used MiXCR to reprocess the 5' RACE reads, holding one entry per CDR3 protein. Of roughly 35,000 distinct CDR3 sequences listed, 8% to 9.5% were seen once; the top ten hold around 14%. By proportion, this clonotype is medium-sized (0.01 to 0.1%). Its specificity is not known. Germline V gene data show CDR1 as SGHVS and CDR2 as FNYEAQ. Trimming shortened V by 1 base and J by 2 bases, and 9 bases separated the two germline ends. The CDR3 spans 14 residues. Sequencing input: whole blood. The chain joins TRBV7-6 to TRBJ2-7, with D possibly being TRBD1 or TRBD2 (5 bases each). The receptor comes from an adult who was a healthcare worker with PCR-confirmed SARS-CoV-2 infection or an uninfected control (not recorded which). CDR3 nucleotide sequence: TGTGCCAGCAGCTTAGAAGGGACCACCTACGAGCAGTACTTC. It specifies CASSLEGTTYEQYF.